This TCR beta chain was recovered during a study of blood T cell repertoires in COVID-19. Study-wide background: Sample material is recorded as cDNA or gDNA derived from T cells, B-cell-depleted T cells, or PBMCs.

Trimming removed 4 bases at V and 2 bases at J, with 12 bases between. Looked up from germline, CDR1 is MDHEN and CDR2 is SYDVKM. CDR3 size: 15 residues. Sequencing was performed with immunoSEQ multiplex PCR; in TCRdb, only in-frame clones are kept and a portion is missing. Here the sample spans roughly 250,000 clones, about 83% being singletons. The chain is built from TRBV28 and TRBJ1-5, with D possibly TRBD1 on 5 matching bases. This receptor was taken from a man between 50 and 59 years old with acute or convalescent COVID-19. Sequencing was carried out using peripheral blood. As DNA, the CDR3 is TGTGCCAGCAGTTCGGAGGGGCTCGGCAATCAGCCCCAGCATTTT. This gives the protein CASSSEGLGNQPQHF.